This record covers a single T cell receptor beta chain. The antigen is undetermined. A multiplex PCR was run with 60 Vbeta primers and 13 Jbeta primers. Data came from immunoSEQ multiplex PCR; TCRdb stores just in-frame clones and leaves some out. The sample includes about 170,000 clones, around 86% of them seen just once. The sample originates from a study of cytomegalovirus exposure and HLA in healthy donors. At the time of sampling, donors were nominally healthy, though unrecorded immune exposures were likely. Findings of the study overall: Later on, an analysis found that several of the most significant clusters appeared to be linked to common viral pathogens, which included parvovirus B19. Previously analyzed data showed that most TCR beta V segments were productive at a frequency of about 87% or about 30%. The study assumed roughly uniform donor sequencing depth for presence/absence analyses.

Sequenced: PBMCs. The clonotype comes from a male donor in good health and CMV-seronegative.

The CDR3 DNA reads as TGTGCCAGCAGCTCACCAGACTCCCCGAGCACAGATACGCAGTATTTT. Amino acids: CASSSPDSPSTDTQYF. The chain has TRBV7-8 and TRBJ2-3; D not resolved. Deletions cut 4 bases from V and 0 bases from J, with 14 bases between. The CDR3 has 16 amino acids. From germline, CDR1 is SGHVS and CDR2 FQNEAQ.